This TCR beta chain came from a study of T cell responses to AZD1222 COVID-19 vaccine. Whole-study findings and limits: The number of AZD1222 recipients seropositive at baseline was only five to seven. Possibly, clonal diversity was underestimated; donors were largely white British and included more females. Spike-specific TCR breadth and depth were elevated following two AZD1222 doses. Targeting of unmutated variant regions was reportedly seen in nearly half of spike-specific TCRs.

TCRdb's copy holds only in-frame clones and misses some; the assay was immunoSEQ multiplex PCR. The sample shows around 150,000 clones, under 95% of them seen only once. This CDR3 is built from 14 residues. CDR1 and CDR2 from the germline V gene are KGHSH and LQKENI. The V end lost 4 bases, the J end lost 2 bases, and 9 bases lay between the germline ends. Note on this clone: The target antigen is unknown.

The rearrangement uses TRBV18 and TRBJ2-1; D not resolved. The sample consisted of peripheral blood, taken 28 days after the second dose of the MenACWY control vaccine. This TCR was sampled from an adult who received the MenACWY meningococcal vaccine as a control. The CDR3 DNA follows: TGTGCCAGCTCACTAGGGCCCCCCTACAATGAGCAGTTCTTC. Amino acids: CASSLGPPYNEQFF.